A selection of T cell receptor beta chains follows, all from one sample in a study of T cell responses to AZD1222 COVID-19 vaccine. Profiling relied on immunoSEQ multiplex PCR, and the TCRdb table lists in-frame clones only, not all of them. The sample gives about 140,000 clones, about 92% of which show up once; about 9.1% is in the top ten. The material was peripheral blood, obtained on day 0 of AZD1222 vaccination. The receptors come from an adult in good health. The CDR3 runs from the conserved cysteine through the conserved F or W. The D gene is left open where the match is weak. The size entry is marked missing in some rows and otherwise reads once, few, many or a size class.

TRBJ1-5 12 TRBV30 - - TGTGCCTGGAGCCAGGGTAATCAGCCCCAGCATTTT CAWSQGNQPQHF
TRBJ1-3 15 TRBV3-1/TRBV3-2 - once TGTGCCAGCAGCCAAGTCTCGGGGTCCGGAAACACCATATATTTT CASSQVSGSGNTIYF
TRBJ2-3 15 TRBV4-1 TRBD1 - TGCGCCAGCAGCCCCCGGGACAGGGCTAGAGATACGCAGTATTTT CASSPRDRARDTQYF
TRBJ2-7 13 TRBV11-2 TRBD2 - TGTGCCAGCAGCCCGCGCCCGGGGGGCGAGCAGTACTTC CASSPRPGGEQYF
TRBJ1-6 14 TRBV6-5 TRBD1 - TGTGCCAGCAGTTACGTACAGGGGAATTCACCCCTCCACTTT CASSYVQGNSPLHF
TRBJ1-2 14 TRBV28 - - TGTGCCAGCAGCCAAAGTGTCCAATTCTATGGCTACACCTTC CASSQSVQFYGYTF
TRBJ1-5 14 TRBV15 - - TGTGCCACCAGCAGAGATGAGGGCAATCAGCCCCAGCATTTT CATSRDEGNQPQHF
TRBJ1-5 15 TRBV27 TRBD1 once TGTGCCAGCAGTACCAATCAGGGGGCGACTCAGCCCCAGCATTTT CASSTNQGATQPQHF
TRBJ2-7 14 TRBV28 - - TGTGCCAGCGAAGGAGGGACAGTTACCTACGAGCGGTACTTC CASEGGTVTYERYF
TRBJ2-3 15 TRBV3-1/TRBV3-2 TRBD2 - TGTGCCAGCAGCCAGGATCTAGCGGGGGGGCACACGCAGTATTTT CASSQDLAGGHTQYF
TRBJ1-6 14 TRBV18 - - TGTGCCAGCTCACCAAGGGACGGGGACGGAGCCCTCCACTTT CASSPRDGDGALHF
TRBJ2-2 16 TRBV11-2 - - TGTGCCAGCAGCCTAACAAGGTCGTGGGGCACCGGGGAGCTGTTTTTT CASSLTRSWGTGELFF
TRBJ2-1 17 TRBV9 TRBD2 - TGTGCCAGCAGCGTCCATTCTAGCGGGGGGGCTGACGGTGAGCAGTTCTTC CASSVHSSGGADGEQFF
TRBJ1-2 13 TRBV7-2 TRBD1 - TGTGCCAGCAGCCCTACAGGGGGCTATGGCTACACCTTC CASSPTGGYGYTF
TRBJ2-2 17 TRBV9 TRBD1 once TGTGCCAGCAGCAAAGGACAGGGGGTTGTGAACACCGGGGAGCTGTTTTTT CASSKGQGVVNTGELFF
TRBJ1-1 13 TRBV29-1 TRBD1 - TGCAGCGTCCGGGACAGTTTCGTCACTGAAGCTTTCTTT CSVRDSFVTEAFF
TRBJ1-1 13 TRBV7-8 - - TGTGCCAGCAGCCCGGGACAGAACACTGAAGCTTTCTTT CASSPGQNTEAFF
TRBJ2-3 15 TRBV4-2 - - TGTGCCAGCAGCCAAGAAGGTGGGGGGCTCGATACGCAGTATTTT CASSQEGGGLDTQYF
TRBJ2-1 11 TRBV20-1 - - TGCAGTGCCCCTCAGAATTTGCTGCAGTTCTTC CSAPQNLLQFF
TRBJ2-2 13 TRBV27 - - TGTGCCAGCAGAAGGGGAGAAACCGGGGAGCTGTTTTTT CASRRGETGELFF
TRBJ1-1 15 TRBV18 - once TGTGCCAGCTCACCTGGGGACGGAACGAACACTGAAGCTTTCTTT CASSPGDGTNTEAFF
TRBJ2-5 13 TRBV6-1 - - TGTGCCAGCAGTGAAATCCGGCAAGAGACCCAGTACTTC CASSEIRQETQYF
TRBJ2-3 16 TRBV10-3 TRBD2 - TGTGCCACCAATTCAGGGACTAGCGGGGGTAAGGATACGCAGTATTTT CATNSGTSGGKDTQYF
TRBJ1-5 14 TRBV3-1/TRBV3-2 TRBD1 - TGTGCCAGCAGCCTCGGACAGGGGAATCAGCCCCAGCATTTT CASSLGQGNQPQHF
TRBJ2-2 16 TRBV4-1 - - TGCGCCAGCAGCCAAAAGGACATAGCGAACACCGGGGAGCTGTTTTTT CASSQKDIANTGELFF
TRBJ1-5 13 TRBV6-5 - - TGTGCCAGCAGTTACTCGGCCGATCAGCCCCAGCATTTT CASSYSADQPQHF
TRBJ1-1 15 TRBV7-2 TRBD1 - TGTGCCAGCACCCTCCCGACAGGGCCGTTCACTGAAGCTTTCTTT CASTLPTGPFTEAFF
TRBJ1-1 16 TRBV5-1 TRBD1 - TGCGCCAGCAGCTCGGGGATTGGGACAGGGAGGACTGAAGCTTTCTTT CASSSGIGTGRTEAFF
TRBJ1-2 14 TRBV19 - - TGTGCCAGTAGTATCGGCACAGGGAACTATGGCTACACCTTC CASSIGTGNYGYTF
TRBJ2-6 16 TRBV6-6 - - TGTGCCAGCAGCGGTCGTGTGGGGACTGGGGCCAACGTCCTGACTTTC CASSGRVGTGANVLTF
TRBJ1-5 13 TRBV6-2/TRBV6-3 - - TGTGCCAGCAGTTTGGGGGTACGGCAGCCCCAGCATTTT CASSLGVRQPQHF
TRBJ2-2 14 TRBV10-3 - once TGTGCCATCAGTCGGGACAAGGACACCGGGGAGCTGTTTTTT CAISRDKDTGELFF
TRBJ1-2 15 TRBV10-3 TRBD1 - TGTGCCATCAGTGCGGCAGGGGGCTTGGTCTATGGCTACACCTTC CAISAAGGLVYGYTF
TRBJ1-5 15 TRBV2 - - TGTGCCAGCAGTGAAGGGCCAGCCCCCAATCAGCCCCAGCATTTT CASSEGPAPNQPQHF
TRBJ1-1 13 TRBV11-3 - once TGTGCCAGCAGCCTACAGGGGAACACTGAAGCTTTCTTT CASSLQGNTEAFF
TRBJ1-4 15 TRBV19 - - TGTGCCAGTAGTATCGGAGGGAAGACTAATGAAAAACTGTTTTTT CASSIGGKTNEKLFF
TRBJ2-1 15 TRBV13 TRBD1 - TGTGCCAGCAGCTTGTATGACAGGGTCTTCAATGAGCAGTTCTTC CASSLYDRVFNEQFF
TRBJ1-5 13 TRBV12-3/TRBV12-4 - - TGTGCCAGCAGTTTACACCTTACGGAGGCACGGCATTTT CASSLHLTEARHF
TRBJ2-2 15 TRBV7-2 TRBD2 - TGTGCCAGCAGACCGGGACTAGCTATATCCGGGGAGCTGTTTTTT CASRPGLAISGELFF
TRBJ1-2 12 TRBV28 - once TGTGCCAGCAGTTTAGGCAGCTATGGCTACACCTTC CASSLGSYGYTF
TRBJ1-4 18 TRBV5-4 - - TGTGCCAGCAGCTACCGGGGCTCGAACCTTGCAACTAATGAAAAACTGTTTTTT CASSYRGSNLATNEKLFF
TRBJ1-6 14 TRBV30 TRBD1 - TGTGCCTGGAGTGTACAAGGGGGCGTTTCACCCCTCCACTTT CAWSVQGGVSPLHF
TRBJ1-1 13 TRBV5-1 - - TGCGCCAGCAGTGCGATCATGAACACTGAAGCTTTCTTT CASSAIMNTEAFF
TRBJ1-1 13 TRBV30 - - TGTGCCTGGAGTGGGGAGGGGGATACTGAAGCTTTCTTT CAWSGEGDTEAFF
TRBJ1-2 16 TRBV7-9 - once TGTGCCAGCAGCTTCGGCAGTGCCACGTCTAACTATGGCTACACCTTC CASSFGSATSNYGYTF
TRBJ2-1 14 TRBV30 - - TGTGCCTGGAGTGTAGGGGGGCTCAACAATGAGCAGTTCTTC CAWSVGGLNNEQFF
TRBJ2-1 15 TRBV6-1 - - TGTGCCAGCAGTGAAGCGGGACTGCTCTACAATGAGCAGTTCTTC CASSEAGLLYNEQFF
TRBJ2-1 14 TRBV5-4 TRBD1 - TGTGCCAGCAGCCCCGGGACAGACACTTACGAGCAGTTCTTC CASSPGTDTYEQFF
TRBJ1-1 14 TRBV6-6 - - TGTGCCAGCAGTTTCCACCCCTCGGGAACTGAAGCTTTCTTT CASSFHPSGTEAFF
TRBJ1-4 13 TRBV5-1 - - TGCGCCAGCAGCTTGGCCGTCCATGAAAAACTGTTTTTT CASSLAVHEKLFF